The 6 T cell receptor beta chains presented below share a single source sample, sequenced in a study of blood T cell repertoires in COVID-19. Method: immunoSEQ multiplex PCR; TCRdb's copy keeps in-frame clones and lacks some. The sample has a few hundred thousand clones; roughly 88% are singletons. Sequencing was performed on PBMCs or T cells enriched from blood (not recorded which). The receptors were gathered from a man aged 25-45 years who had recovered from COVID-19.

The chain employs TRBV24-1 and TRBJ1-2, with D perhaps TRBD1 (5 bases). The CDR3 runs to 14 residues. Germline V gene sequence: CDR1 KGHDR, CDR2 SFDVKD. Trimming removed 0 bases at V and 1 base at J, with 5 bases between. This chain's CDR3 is CATSDLDSNYGYTF. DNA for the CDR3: TGTGCCACCAGTGATTTGGACAGTAACTATGGCTACACCTTC.

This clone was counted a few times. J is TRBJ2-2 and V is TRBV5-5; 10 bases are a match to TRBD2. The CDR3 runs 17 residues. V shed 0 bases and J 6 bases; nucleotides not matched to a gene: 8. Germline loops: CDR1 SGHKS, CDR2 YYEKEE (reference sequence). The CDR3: CASSLARAGGRSGELFF. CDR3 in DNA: TGTGCCAGCAGCTTGGCGAGAGCGGGGGGGCGTTCCGGGGAGCTGTTTTTT.

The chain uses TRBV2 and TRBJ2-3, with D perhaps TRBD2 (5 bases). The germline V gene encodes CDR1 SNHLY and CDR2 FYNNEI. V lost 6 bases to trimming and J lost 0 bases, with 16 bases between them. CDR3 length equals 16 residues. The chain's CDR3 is CASSRGPYTSTDTQYF. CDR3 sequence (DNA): TGTGCCAGCAGCCGAGGGCCCTATACTAGCACAGATACGCAGTATTTT. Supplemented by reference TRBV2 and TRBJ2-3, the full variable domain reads EPEVTQTPSHQVTQMGQEVILRCVPISNHLYFYWYRQILGQKVEFLVSFYNNEISEKSEIFDDQFSVERPDGSNFTLKIRSTKLEDSAMYFCASSRGPYTSTDTQYFGPGTRLTVL.

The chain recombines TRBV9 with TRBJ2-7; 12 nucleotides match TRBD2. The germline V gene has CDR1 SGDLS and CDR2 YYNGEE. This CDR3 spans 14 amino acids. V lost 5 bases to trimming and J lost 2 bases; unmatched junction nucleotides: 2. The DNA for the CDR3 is TGTGCCAGCAGTCTAGCGGGGGGGGCCTACGAGCAGTACTTC. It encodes CASSLAGGAYEQYF. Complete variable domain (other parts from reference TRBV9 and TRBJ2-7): DSGVTQTPKHLITATGQRVTLRCSPRSGDLSVYWYQQSLDQGLQFLIQYYNGEERAKGNILERFSAQQFPDLHSELNLSSLELGDSALYFCASSLAGGAYEQYFGPGTRLTVT.

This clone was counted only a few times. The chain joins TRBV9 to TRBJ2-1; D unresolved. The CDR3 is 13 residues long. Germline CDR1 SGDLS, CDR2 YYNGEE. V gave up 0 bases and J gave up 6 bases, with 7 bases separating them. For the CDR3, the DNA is TGTGCCAGCAGCGTAGCACTCCTCAATGAGCAGTTCTTC. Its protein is CASSVALLNEQFF.

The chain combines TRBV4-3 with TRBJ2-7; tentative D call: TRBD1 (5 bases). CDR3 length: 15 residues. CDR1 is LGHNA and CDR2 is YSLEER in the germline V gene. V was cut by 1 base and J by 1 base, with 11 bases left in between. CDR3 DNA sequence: TGCGCCAGCAGCCAAGGGTATCAGGGATCCTACGAGCAGTACTTC. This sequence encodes CASSQGYQGSYEQYF.